This T cell receptor beta chain was recorded in a study of Tregs in tolerant kidney transplant recipients. Study background: Mixed chimerism was transient after nonmyeloablative marrow transplants from related graft donors. Study outcomes and limitations: Few patients were studied, so findings need validation in larger groups.

Concerning this clone itself: Its antigen remains unidentified.

This CDR3 comprises 15 residues. The junction had 6 bases not matched to a gene; V was cut back by 6 bases and J by 0 bases. Germline CDR1 reads LNHDA; CDR2 reads SQIVND (reference sequence). Sequencing used immunoSEQ multiplex PCR; TCRdb keeps in-frame clones, though not all of them. The sample includes some 66,000 clones, roughly 92% of them seen just once. The rearrangement links TRBV19 to TRBJ2-7; 9 bases fit TRBD2. This specimen was CD8+ T cells from blood, taken before the transplant. The TCR sequence derives from a human donor who received a combined kidney and bone marrow transplant. DNA of the CDR3: TGTGCCAGTAGCCCAGGAGCGGGAGGCTCCTACGAGCAGTACTTC. Translating gives CASSPGAGGSYEQYF. Combining the CDR3 with reference TRBV19 and TRBJ2-7 gives the whole variable domain DGGITQSPKYLFRKEGQNVTLSCEQNLNHDAMYWYRQDPGQGLRLIYYSQIVNDFQKGDIAEGYSVSREKKESFPLTVTSAQKNPTAFYLCASSPGAGGSYEQYFGPGTRLTVT.